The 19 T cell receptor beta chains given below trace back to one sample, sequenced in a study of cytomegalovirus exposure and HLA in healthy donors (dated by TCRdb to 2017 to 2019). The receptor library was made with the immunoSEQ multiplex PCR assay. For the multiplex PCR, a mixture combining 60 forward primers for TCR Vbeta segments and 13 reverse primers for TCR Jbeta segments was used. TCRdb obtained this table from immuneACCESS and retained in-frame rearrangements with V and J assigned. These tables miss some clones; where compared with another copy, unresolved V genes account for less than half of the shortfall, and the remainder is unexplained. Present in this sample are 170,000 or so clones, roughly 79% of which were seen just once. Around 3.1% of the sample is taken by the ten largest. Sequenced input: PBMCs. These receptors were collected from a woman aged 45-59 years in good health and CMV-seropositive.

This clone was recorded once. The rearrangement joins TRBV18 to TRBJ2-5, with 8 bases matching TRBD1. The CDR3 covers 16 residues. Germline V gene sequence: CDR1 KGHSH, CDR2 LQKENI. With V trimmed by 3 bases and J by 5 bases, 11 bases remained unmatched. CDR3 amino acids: CASSPQDRVAWETQYF. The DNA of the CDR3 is TGTGCCAGCTCACCCCAGGACAGGGTCGCATGGGAGACCCAGTACTTC. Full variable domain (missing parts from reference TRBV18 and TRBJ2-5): NAGVMQNPRHLVRRRGQEARLRCSPMKGHSHVYWYRQLPEEGLKFMVYLQKENIIDESGMPKERFSAEFPKEGPSILRIQQVVRGDSAAYFCASSPQDRVAWETQYFGPGTRLLVL.

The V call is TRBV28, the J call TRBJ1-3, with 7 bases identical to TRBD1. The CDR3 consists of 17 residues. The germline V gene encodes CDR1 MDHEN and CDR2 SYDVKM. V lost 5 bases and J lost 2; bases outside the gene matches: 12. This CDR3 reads CASSTYMTGFTGNTIYF. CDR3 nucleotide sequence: TGTGCCAGCAGTACCTATATGACAGGGTTTACTGGAAACACCATATATTTT. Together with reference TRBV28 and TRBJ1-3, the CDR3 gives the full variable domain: DVKVTQSSRYLVKRTGEKVFLECVQDMDHENMFWYRQDPGLGLRLIYFSYDVKMKEKGDIPEGYSVSREKKERFSLILESASTNQTSMYLCASSTYMTGFTGNTIYFGEGSWLTVV.

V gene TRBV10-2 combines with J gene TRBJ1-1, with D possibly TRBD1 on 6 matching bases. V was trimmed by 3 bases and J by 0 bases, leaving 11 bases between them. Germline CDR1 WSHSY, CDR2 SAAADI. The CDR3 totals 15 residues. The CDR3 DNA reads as TGCGCCAGCAGTGAATCTCACAGGGTGAACACTGAAGCTTTCTTT. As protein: CASSESHRVNTEAFF.

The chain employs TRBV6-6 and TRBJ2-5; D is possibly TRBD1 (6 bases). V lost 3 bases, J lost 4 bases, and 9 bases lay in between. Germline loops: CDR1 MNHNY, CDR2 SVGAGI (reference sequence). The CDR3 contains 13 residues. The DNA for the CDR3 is TGTGCCAGCAGTTATGGCAGGGGAGAGACCCAGTACTTC. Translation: CASSYGRGETQYF.

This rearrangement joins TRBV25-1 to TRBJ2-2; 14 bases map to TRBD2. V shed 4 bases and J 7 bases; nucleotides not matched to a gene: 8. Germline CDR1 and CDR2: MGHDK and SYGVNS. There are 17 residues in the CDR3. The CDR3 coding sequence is TGTGCCAGCAGTGCGACTAGCGGGGGGGCGAGGATCGGGGAGCTGTTTTTT. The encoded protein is CASSATSGGARIGELFF.

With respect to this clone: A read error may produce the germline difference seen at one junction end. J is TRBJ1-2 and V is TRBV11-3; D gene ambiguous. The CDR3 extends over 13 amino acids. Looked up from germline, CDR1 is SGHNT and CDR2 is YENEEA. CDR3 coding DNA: TGTGCCAGCAGCGTAGAGGGAGTGGGTGGCTACACCTTC. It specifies CASSVEGVGGYTF. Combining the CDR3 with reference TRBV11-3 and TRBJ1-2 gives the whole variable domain EAGVVQSPRYKIIEKKQPVAFWCNPISGHNTLYWYLQNLGQGPELLIRYENEEAVDDSQLPKDRFSAERLKGVDSTLKIQPAELGDSAVYLCASSVEGVGGYTFGSGTRLTVV.

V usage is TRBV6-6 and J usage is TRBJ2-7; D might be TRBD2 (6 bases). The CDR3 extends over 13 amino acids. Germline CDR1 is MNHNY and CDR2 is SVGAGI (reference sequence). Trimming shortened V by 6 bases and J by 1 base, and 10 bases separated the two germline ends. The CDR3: CASRGRGSYEQYF. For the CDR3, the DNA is TGTGCCAGCAGAGGGCGGGGATCCTACGAGCAGTACTTC.

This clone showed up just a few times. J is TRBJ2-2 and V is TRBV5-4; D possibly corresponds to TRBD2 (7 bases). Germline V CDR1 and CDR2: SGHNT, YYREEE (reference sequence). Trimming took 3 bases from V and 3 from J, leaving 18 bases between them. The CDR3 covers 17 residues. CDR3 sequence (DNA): TGTGCCAGCAGCTCCCTAGCGGTTAGGGGGGACACCGGGGAGCTGTTTTTT. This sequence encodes CASSSLAVRGDTGELFF.

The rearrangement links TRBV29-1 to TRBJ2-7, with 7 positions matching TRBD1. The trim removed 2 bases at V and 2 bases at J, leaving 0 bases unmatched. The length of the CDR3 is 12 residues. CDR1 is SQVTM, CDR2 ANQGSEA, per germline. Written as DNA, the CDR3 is TGCAGCGTTGAACAGGGGGCCTACGAGCAGTACTTC. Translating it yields CSVEQGAYEQYF.

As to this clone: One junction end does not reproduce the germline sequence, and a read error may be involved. The DNA for the CDR3 is TGCGCCAGCAGCTTGGAAGGGGCCAAAAACAGTCAGTACTTC. This codes for CASSLEGAKNSQYF. The chain has TRBV5-1 and TRBJ2-4, with D perhaps matching TRBD1 (5 bases). Germline V gene data show CDR1 as SGHRS and CDR2 as YFSETQ. This CDR3 comprises 14 residues.

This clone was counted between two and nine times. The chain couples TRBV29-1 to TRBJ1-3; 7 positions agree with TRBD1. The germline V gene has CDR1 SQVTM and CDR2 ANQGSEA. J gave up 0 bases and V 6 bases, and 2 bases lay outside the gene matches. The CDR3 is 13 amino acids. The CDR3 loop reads CSVYRGSGNTIYF. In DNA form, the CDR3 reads TGCAGCGTCTACAGGGGCTCTGGAAACACCATATATTTT.

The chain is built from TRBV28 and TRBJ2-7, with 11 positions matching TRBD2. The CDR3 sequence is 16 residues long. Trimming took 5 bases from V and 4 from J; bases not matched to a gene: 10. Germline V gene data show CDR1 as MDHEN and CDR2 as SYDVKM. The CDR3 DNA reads TGTGCCAGCAGTCAAATAGCGGGAGGGCCGGTTTACGAGCAGTACTTC. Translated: CASSQIAGGPVYEQYF.

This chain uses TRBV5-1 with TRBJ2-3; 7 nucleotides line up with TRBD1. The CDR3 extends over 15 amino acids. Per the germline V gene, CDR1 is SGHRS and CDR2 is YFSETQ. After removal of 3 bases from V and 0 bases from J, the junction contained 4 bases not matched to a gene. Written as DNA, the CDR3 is TGCGCCAGCAGCTCAGGGGGACGGAGCACAGATACGCAGTATTTT. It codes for CASSSGGRSTDTQYF.

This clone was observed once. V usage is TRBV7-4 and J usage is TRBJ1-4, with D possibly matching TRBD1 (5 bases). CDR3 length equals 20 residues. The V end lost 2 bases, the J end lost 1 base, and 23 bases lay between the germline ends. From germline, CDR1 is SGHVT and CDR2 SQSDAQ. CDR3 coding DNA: TGTGCCAGCAGCTTACTGTCATGCGGACTACAGGACTTAACTAATGAAAAACTGTTTTTT. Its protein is CASSLLSCGLQDLTNEKLFF.

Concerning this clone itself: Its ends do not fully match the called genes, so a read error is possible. CDR3 nucleotides: TGTGCCGGCAGCGGCAGGGGAGACGGTGGCTACACCTTC. It translates to CAGSGRGDGGYTF. V gene TRBV2 combines with J gene TRBJ1-2; tentatively, D is TRBD1 (6 bases). Germline CDR1 SNHLY, CDR2 FYNNEI. The CDR3 has 13 amino acids. The variable domain in full, with the rest retrieved from reference TRBV2 and TRBJ1-2, is EPEVTQTPSHQVTQMGQEVILRCVPISNHLYFYWYRQILGQKVEFLVSFYNNEISEKSEIFDDQFSVERPDGSNFTLKIRSTKLEDSAMYFCAGSGRGDGGYTFGSGTRLTVV.

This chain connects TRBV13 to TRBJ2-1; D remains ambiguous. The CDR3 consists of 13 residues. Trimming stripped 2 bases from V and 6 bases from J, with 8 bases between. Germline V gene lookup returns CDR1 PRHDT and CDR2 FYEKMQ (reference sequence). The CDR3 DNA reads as TGTGCCAGCAGCTTAATAGCCCGCAATGAGCAGTTCTTC. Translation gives CASSLIARNEQFF.

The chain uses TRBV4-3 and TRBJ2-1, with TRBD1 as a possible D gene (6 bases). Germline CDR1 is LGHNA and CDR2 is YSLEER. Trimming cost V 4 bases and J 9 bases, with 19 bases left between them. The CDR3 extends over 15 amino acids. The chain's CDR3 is CASSRGGIGGIEQFF. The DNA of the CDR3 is TGCGCCAGCAGCCGGGGCGGAATAGGGGGTATTGAGCAGTTCTTC.

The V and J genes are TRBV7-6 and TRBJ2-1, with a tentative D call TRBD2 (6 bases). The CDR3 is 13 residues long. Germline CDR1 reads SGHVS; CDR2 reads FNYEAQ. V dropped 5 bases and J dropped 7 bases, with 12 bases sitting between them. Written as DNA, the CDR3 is TGTGCCAGCAGCCCCGGGACTCCGAATGAGCAGTTCTTC. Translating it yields CASSPGTPNEQFF.

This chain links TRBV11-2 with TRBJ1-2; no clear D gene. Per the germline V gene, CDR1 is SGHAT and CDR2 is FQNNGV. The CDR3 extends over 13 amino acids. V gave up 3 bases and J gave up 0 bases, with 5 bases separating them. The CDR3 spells CASSFIANYGYTF. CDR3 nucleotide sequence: TGTGCCAGCAGCTTTATAGCTAACTATGGCTACACCTTC.